This T cell receptor beta chain was captured in a study of blood T cell repertoires in COVID-19 (TCRdb year 2020). General notes on the study: Samples from collaborators originated in the United States, Italy and Spain and spanned both the acute and convalescent phases of COVID-19. The material from the prospective study consisted of cDNA or gDNA derived from T cells, B-cell-depleted T cells, or PBMCs. Subjects who had been exposed to COVID-19, were actively infected with it, or had recovered from it provided the deeply sampled blood TCRbeta repertoires that made up the dataset. The repertoires were released in a freely available public database intended as a resource for research on the immune response to SARS-CoV-2. Samples came from the ongoing ImmuneRACE study (first 160 participants) plus 1,254 subjects from 6 global collaborators. The sample metadata nearly always contained a de-identified subject ID, COVID-19 status, age in years and sex. Where available, HLA class I and class II types were taken from metadata supplied by the sample provider and were not determined by assay-based typing.

TCRbeta CDR3 regions were amplified from genomic DNA by means of the immunoSEQ Assay, a bias-controlled multiplex PCR. The original pipeline was this. Within the assay, amplification of reference gene primers was used to estimate how many nucleated cells each sample contained. To quantify the absolute abundance of each unique TCRbeta CDR3 rearrangement, sequence reads were collapsed and filtered. Productive Simpson clonality was computed per sample as the square root of Simpson's diversity index over productive rearrangements. In TCRdb, the immuneACCESS table is reduced to in-frame sequences with V and J assigned. These tables do not hold every clone; where another copy was compared, an unresolved V gene accounts for under half, and the others remain unexplained. The DNA was the basis for D and trimming; V, J and clone size are from that table. This sample has fewer than 350,000 clones in its table, and approximately 81% of those were observed once. About 3.2% of the sample lies in the top ten.

Overall results and qualifications from the work: The quantity of clinical and demographic metadata differed by source and by participant and was supplied without curation.

As to this clone: There is no known antigen for this receptor. No much larger clone exists at a distance of one base, and base qualities are not known.

The collaborating institutions used their own protocols to collect whole blood in K2EDTA tubes. For TCRbeta analysis, collaborators shipped samples in one of three forms: frozen whole blood, isolated PBMCs, or DNA extracted from either of those sample types. A distance of 6 bases separates the germline ends of V and J, which lose 0 bases and 4 bases respectively. From the cysteine up to the phenylalanine, the CDR3 has a length of 13 residues. The retained sequence is limited to the CDR3, 39 bases, with the frame set at the first base. The germline V gene specifies SGHDN as CDR1 and FVKESK as CDR2. Sequencing was performed on peripheral blood. This chain is built from TRBV14 and TRBJ1-2, with no confident D gene call. The clonotype originates from a woman aged 60-75 years with active or convalescent COVID-19. The CDR3 loop reads CASSQDILYGYTF. The nucleotides read TGTGCCAGCAGCCAAGATATACTCTATGGCTACACCTTC.